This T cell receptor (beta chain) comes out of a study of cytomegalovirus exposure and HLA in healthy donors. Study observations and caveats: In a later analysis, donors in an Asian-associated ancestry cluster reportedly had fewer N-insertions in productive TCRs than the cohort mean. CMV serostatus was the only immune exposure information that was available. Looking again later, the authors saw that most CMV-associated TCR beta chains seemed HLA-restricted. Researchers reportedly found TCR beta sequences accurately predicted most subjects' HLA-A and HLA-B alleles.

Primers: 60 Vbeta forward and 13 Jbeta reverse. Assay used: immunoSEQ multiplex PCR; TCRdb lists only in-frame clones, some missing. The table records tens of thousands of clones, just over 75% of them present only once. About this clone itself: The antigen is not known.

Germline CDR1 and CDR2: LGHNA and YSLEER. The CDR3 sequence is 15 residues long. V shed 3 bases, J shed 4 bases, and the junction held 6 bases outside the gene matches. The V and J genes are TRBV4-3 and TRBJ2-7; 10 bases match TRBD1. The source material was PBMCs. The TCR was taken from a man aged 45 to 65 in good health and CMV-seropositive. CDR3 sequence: CASSQGTGAVYEQYF. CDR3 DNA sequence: TGCGCCAGCAGCCAGGGGACAGGGGCGGTGTACGAGCAGTACTTC.